This T cell receptor (beta chain) was retrieved from a study of T cells expressing NK-cell markers. Across the study: It was from sorted CD3+CD56+NKG2C+, CD3+CD56+NKG2C- and CD3+CD56-NKG2C+ T cells that TCR beta repertoires came. The authors sequenced eight donors, of whom seven were HCMV-seropositive and one was seronegative. Study outcomes and limitations: Leadership of the CD3+CD56-NKG2C+ fraction also belonged to these clonotypes in several donors.

Points on this clonotype: Antigen unknown.

CDR1 is SGHVS, CDR2 FQNEAQ, per germline. The CDR3 runs 15 residues. TCR beta libraries carry UMIs added by 5'RACE template switching. Reprocessing the 5' RACE reads, TCRdb reports a single entry for every CDR3 protein and omits DNA. This sample's table has about 110,000 distinct CDR3 sequences. This chain connects TRBV7-8 to TRBJ1-5; TCRdb's D gene call, TRBD1, goes unchecked for lack of DNA. The TCR was taken from a woman between 18 and 75 years old in good health. Sequencing input: blood T cells: a sorted CD56 or NKG2C T cell subset, CD4+ or CD8+ T cells, or bulk PBMC T cells (not recorded which). CDR3 sequence reads: CASSPGQGVAPPQHF.